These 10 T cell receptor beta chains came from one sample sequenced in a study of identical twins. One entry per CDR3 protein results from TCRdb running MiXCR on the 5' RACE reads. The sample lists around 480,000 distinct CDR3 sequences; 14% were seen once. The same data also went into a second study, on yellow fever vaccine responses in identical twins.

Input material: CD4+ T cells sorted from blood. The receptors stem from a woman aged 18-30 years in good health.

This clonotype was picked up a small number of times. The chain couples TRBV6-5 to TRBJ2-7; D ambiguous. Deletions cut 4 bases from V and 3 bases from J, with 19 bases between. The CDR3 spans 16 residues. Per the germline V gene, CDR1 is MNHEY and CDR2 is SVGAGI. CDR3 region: CASSSPWATQDYEQYF. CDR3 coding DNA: TGTGCCAGCAGTTCCCCTTGGGCCACTCAGGACTACGAGCAGTACTTC.

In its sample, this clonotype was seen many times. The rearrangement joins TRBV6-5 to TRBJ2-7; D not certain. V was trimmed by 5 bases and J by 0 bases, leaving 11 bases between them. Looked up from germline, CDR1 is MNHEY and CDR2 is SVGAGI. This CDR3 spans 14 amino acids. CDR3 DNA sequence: TGTGCCAGCAGTCCCTCCCGGTCCTCCTACGAGCAGTACTTC. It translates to CASSPSRSSYEQYF.

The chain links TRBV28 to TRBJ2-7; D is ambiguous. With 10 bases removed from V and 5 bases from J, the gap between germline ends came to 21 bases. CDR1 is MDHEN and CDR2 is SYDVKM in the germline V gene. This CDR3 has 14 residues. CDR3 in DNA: TGTGCCACGGCGACCAACATGGAAGGGAACGAGCAGTACTTC. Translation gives CATATNMEGNEQYF.

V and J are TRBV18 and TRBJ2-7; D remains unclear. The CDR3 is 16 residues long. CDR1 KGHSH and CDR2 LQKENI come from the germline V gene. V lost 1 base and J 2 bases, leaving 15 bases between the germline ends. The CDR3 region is CASSPLHQADAYEQYF. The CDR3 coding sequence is TGTGCCAGCTCACCACTTCATCAGGCCGACGCCTACGAGCAGTACTTC.

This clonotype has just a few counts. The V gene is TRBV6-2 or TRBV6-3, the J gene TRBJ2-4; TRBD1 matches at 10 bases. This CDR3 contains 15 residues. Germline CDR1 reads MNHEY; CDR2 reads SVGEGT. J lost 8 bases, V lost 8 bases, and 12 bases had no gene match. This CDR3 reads CASRPGQGRRDIQYF. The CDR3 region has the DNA TGTGCCAGCCGCCCGGGACAGGGGAGGCGGGACATTCAGTACTTC.

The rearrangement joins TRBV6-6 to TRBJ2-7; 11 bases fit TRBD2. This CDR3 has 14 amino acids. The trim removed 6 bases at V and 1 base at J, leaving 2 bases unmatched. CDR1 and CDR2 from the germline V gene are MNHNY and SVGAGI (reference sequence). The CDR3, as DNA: TGTGCCAGCAGACTAGCGGGGGAATCCTACGAGCAGTACTTC. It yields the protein CASRLAGESYEQYF.

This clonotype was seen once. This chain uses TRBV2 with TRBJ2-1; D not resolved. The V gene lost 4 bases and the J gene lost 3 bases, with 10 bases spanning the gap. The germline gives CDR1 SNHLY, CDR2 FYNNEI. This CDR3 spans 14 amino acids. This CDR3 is CASSVQPIYNEQFF. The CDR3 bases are TGTGCCAGCAGTGTTCAGCCTATCTACAATGAGCAGTTCTTC.

This CDR3 is CASSRRGQKYYEQYF. CDR3 DNA: TGCGCCAGCAGCCGACGAGGACAAAAATATTACGAGCAGTACTTC. The chain joins TRBV5-1 to TRBJ2-7; the D gene is possibly TRBD1 (5 bases). The V end was cut by 4 bases, the J end by 4 bases, with 18 bases between. CDR1 is SGHRS and CDR2 is YFSETQ in the germline V gene. This CDR3 region has 15 residues.

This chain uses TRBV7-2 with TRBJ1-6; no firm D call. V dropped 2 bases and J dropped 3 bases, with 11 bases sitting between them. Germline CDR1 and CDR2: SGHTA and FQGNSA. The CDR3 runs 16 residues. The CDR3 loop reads CASSLMDGSYNSPLHF. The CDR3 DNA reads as TGTGCCAGCAGCTTAATGGACGGGAGCTATAATTCACCCCTCCACTTT. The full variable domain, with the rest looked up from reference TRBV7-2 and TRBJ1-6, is GAGVSQSPSNKVTEKGKDVELRCDPISGHTALYWYRQSLGQGLEFLIYFQGNSAPDKSGLPSDRFSAERTGGSVSTLTIQRTQQEDSAVYLCASSLMDGSYNSPLHFGNGTRLTVT.

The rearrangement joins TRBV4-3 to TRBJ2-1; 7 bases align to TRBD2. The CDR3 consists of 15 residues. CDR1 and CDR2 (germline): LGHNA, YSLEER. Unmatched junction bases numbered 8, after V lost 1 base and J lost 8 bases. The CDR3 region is CASSQGGGSGDEQFF. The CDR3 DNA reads TGCGCCAGCAGCCAAGGGGGAGGGAGCGGGGATGAGCAGTTCTTC.